These 18 T cell receptor beta chains were all obtained from the same sample, sequenced in a study of cytomegalovirus exposure and HLA in healthy donors. The PCR contained 60 Vbeta and 13 Jbeta primers. Generated by immunoSEQ multiplex PCR, the TCRdb table keeps only in-frame clones and is missing some. The sample yields about 130,000 clones, about 10% seen once. Specimen: PBMCs. These receptors originate from a man aged 45-65 years in good health and CMV-seronegative.

This clone appeared a few times. The rearrangement uses TRBV5-6 and TRBJ2-7, with TRBD2 matching 9 bases. The CDR3 covers 14 residues. The J segment lost 8 bases and the V segment lost 3 bases, leaving 9 bases of the junction unmatched. CDR1 is SGHDT, CDR2 YYEEEE, per germline. The CDR3 sequence: CASSSYSGGMKQYF. The DNA for the CDR3 is TGTGCCAGCAGCTCATATAGCGGGGGAATGAAGCAGTACTTC. Complete variable domain (other parts from reference TRBV5-6 and TRBJ2-7): DAGVTQSPTHLIKTRGQQVTLRCSPKSGHDTVSWYQQALGQGPQFIFQYYEEEERQRGNFPDRFSGHQFPNYSSELNVNALLLGDSALYLCASSSYSGGMKQYFGPGTRLTVT.

This clone was observed a handful of times. The chain is built from TRBV7-3 and TRBJ1-3; D is ambiguous. Germline V gene data show CDR1 as SGHTA and CDR2 as FQGTGA. V gave up 4 bases and J gave up 0 bases, with 7 bases separating them. This CDR3 has 14 residues. The CDR3 coding sequence is TGTGCCAGCAGCTCAGGTCACTCTGGAAACACCATATATTTT. It specifies CASSSGHSGNTIYF.

The chain is built from TRBV19 and TRBJ2-7; 10 nucleotides align to TRBD2. The CDR3 length is 15 residues. Germline lookup yields CDR1 LNHDA and CDR2 SQIVND (reference sequence). V shed 7 bases, J shed 3 bases, and the junction held 9 bases outside the gene matches. The CDR3 protein is CASTTSGAAGYEQYF. CDR3 nucleotide sequence: TGTGCCAGTACAACTAGCGGGGCAGCAGGCTACGAGCAGTACTTC. Complete variable domain (other parts from reference TRBV19 and TRBJ2-7): DGGITQSPKYLFRKEGQNVTLSCEQNLNHDAMYWYRQDPGQGLRLIYYSQIVNDFQKGDIAEGYSVSREKKESFPLTVTSAQKNPTAFYLCASTTSGAAGYEQYFGPGTRLTVT.

This clone showed up just a few times. The chain recombines TRBV9 with TRBJ2-7, with TRBD2 identical over 7 bases. This CDR3 is built from 15 residues. With V trimmed by 0 bases and J by 5 bases, 8 bases remained unmatched. Germline V CDR1 and CDR2: SGDLS, YYNGEE. This CDR3 is CASSVAGGGVDEQYF. The CDR3 nucleotides read TGTGCCAGCAGCGTAGCCGGCGGGGGAGTTGACGAGCAGTACTTC. Drawing the rest from reference TRBV9 and TRBJ2-7, the complete variable domain is DSGVTQTPKHLITATGQRVTLRCSPRSGDLSVYWYQQSLDQGLQFLIQYYNGEERAKGNILERFSAQQFPDLHSELNLSSLELGDSALYFCASSVAGGGVDEQYFGPGTRLTVT.

There are a few counts of this clone. The gene calls are TRBV19 and TRBJ2-1; TRBD1 aligns across 8 bases. The CDR3 loop spans 15 amino acids. The germline gives CDR1 LNHDA, CDR2 SQIVND (reference sequence). The junction had 6 bases not matched to a gene; V was cut back by 1 base and J by 7 bases. CDR3 sequence: CASSIGGTGGNEQFF. The CDR3 coding sequence is TGTGCCAGTAGTATAGGTGGGACAGGTGGGAATGAGCAGTTCTTC.

V gene TRBV30 combines with J gene TRBJ1-2, with D hard to call. In germline, CDR1 is GTSNPN, CDR2 SVGIG (reference sequence). This CDR3 region has 12 residues. V dropped 0 bases and J dropped 14 bases, with 16 bases sitting between them. The CDR3 reads CAWSVRQRENTF. As DNA, the CDR3 is TGTGCCTGGAGTGTACGGCAGCGAGAGAATACCTTC. Full variable domain (outside the CDR3, taken from reference TRBV30 and TRBJ1-2): SQTIHQWPATLVQPVGSPLSLECTVEGTSNPNLYWYRQAAGRGLQLLFYSVGIGQISSEVPQNLSASRPQDRQFILSSKKLLLSDSGFYLCAWSVRQRENTFGSGTRLTVV.

The rearrangement joins TRBV7-9 to TRBJ2-1; TRBD2 agrees at 10 bases. This CDR3 has 16 residues. Germline loops: CDR1 SEHNR, CDR2 FQNEAQ (reference sequence). V lost 1 base and J lost 5; bases outside the gene matches: 5. Here the CDR3 DNA reads TGTGCCAGCAGCTTAGTATTAGCGGGAGGAAACAATGAGCAGTTCTTC. Its protein is CASSLVLAGGNNEQFF.

The chain employs TRBV19 and TRBJ1-2; the D is unclear. CDR1 is LNHDA and CDR2 is SQIVND in the germline V gene (reference sequence). The ends were cut back, 8 bases at V and 4 bases at J, with 20 bases in the middle. This CDR3 comprises 15 residues. CDR3 DNA sequence: TGTGCCAGTGGTACCGGGCCACCGAGCGGCTATGGCTACACCTTC. Amino acid sequence: CASGTGPPSGYGYTF.

The chain is built from TRBV25-1 and TRBJ2-7; 8 bases fit TRBD2. Trimming cost V 6 bases and J 3 bases; bases outside gene matches: 10. This CDR3 spans 15 amino acids. In germline, CDR1 is MGHDK, CDR2 SYGVNS. CDR3 in DNA: TGTGCCAGCAGATTCCGCAGCGGGGGTATCTACGAGCAGTACTTC. Amino acids: CASRFRSGGIYEQYF.

This chain links TRBV7-8 with TRBJ1-1; TRBD1 agrees at 8 bases. The germline CDR1 and CDR2 sequences are SGHVS and FQNEAQ. This CDR3 contains 16 residues. Trimming removed 7 bases from V and 1 base from J; junction bases left unmatched: 11. The CDR3 DNA reads as TGTGCCAGCACCGCTTTGGGAACAGGGGGGAACACTGAAGCTTTCTTT. Protein product: CASTALGTGGNTEAFF.

The V and J genes are TRBV25-1 and TRBJ2-7; D call uncertain. The germline V and J ends were trimmed by 1 base and 2 bases, with 12 bases remaining between them. In germline, CDR1 is MGHDK, CDR2 SYGVNS. The CDR3 runs to 15 residues. The CDR3 DNA follows: TGTGCCAGCAGTGAATCACGGGTACCACCCTACGAGCAGTACTTC. Protein: CASSESRVPPYEQYF.

The rearrangement links TRBV5-1 to TRBJ1-2; 11 nucleotides agree with TRBD1. Germline CDR1 reads SGHRS; CDR2 reads YFSETQ. The CDR3 length is 15 residues. V shed 2 bases, J shed 2 bases, and the junction held 2 bases outside the gene matches. The CDR3 bases are TGCGCCAGCAGCTTAGGGACAGGGGGAAACTATGGCTACACCTTC. Residues: CASSLGTGGNYGYTF. The full variable domain, its missing parts supplied by reference TRBV5-1 and TRBJ1-2, is KAGVTQTPRYLIKTRGQQVTLSCSPISGHRSVSWYQQTPGQGLQFLFEYFSETQRNKGNFPGRFSGRQFSNSRSEMNVSTLELGDSALYLCASSLGTGGNYGYTFGSGTRLTVV.

This chain joins TRBV5-3 and TRBJ2-7; D might be TRBD2 (6 bases). TRBV5-3 is treated as an ORF (open reading frame) with a function not yet certain. The ends were cut back, 5 bases at V and 4 bases at J, with 22 bases in the middle. The CDR3 length is 16 residues. The CDR3 DNA reads TGTGCCAGAAGTCGCCGTCGGACGTCGACTAGGTACGAGCAGTACTTC. This translates into CARSRRRTSTRYEQYF.

The V and J genes are TRBV10-1 and TRBJ2-7; maybe TRBD1 (6 bases). CDR1 is WNHNN, CDR2 SYGVQD, per germline (reference sequence). The CDR3 is 12 residues long. Trimming shortened V by 6 bases and J by 3 bases, and 9 bases separated the two germline ends. The CDR3 nucleotides are TGCGCCAGCAGCACGACAGGCTACGAGCAGTACTTC. This translates into CASSTTGYEQYF.

This clone appeared a few times. The chain combines TRBV6-1 with TRBJ2-1; TRBD2 matches at 11 bases. Trimming took 4 bases from V and 4 from J; bases not matched to a gene: 3. The germline V gene encodes CDR1 MNHNS and CDR2 SASEGT. CDR3 length: 15 residues. CDR3 bases: TGTGCCAGCAGTGTTCTAGCGGGAGGATACAATGAGCAGTTCTTC. This translates into CASSVLAGGYNEQFF.

This clone has a handful of counts. The rearrangement uses TRBV9 and TRBJ2-2, with 10 positions matching TRBD2. The CDR3 is 16 amino acids. Germline CDR1 reads SGDLS; CDR2 reads YYNGEE. The trim removed 4 bases at V and 6 bases at J, leaving 9 bases unmatched. This chain's CDR3 is CASSSTIAGGAGELFF. CDR3 nucleotide sequence: TGTGCCAGCAGCTCCACTATAGCGGGGGGAGCCGGGGAGCTGTTTTTT.

The chain has TRBV6-6 and TRBJ2-1, with TRBD1 matching over 7 bases. The J segment lost 6 bases and the V segment lost 6 bases, leaving 8 bases of the junction unmatched. Germline V gene sequence: CDR1 MNHNY, CDR2 SVGAGI (reference sequence). This CDR3 contains 14 residues. The CDR3 DNA reads as TGTGCCAGCAGACCAGGACAGGATACCAATGAGCAGTTCTTC. It translates to CASRPGQDTNEQFF.

V gene TRBV5-1 combines with J gene TRBJ1-1; D may be TRBD1 (5 bases). Trimming shortened V by 4 bases and J by 0 bases, and 10 bases separated the two germline ends. The germline V gene encodes CDR1 SGHRS and CDR2 YFSETQ. The CDR3 covers 14 residues. CDR3 bases: TGCGCCAGCAGCCAGGGTGGTCTGAACACTGAAGCTTTCTTT. Protein: CASSQGGLNTEAFF.